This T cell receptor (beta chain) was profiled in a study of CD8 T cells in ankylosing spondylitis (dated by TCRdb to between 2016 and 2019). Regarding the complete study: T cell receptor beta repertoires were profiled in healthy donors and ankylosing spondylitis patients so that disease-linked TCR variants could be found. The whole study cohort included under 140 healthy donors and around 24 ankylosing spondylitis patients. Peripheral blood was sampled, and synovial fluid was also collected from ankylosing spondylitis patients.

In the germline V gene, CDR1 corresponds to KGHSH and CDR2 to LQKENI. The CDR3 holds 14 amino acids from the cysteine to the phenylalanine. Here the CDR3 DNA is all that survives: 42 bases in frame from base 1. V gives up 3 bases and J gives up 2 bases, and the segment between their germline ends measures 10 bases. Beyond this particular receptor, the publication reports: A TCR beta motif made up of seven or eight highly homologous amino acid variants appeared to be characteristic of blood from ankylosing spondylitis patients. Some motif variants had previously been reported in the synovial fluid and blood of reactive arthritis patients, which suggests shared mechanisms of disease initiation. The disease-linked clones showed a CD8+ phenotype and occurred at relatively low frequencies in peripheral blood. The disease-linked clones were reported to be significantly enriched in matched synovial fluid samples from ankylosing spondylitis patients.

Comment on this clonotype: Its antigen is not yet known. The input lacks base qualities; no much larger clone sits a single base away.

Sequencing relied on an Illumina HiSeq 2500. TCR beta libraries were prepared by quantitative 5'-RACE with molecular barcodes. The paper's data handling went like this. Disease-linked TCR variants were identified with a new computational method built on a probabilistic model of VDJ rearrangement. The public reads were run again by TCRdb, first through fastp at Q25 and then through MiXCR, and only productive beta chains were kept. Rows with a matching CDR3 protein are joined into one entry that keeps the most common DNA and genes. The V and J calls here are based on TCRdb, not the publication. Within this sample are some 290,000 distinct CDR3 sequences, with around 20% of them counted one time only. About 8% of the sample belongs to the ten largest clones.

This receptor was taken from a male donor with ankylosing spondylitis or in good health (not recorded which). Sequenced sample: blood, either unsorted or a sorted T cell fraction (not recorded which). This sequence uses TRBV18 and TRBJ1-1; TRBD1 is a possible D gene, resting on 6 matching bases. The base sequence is TGTGCCAGCTCACCGGGACAAAAAAACACTGAAGCTTTCTTT. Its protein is CASSPGQKNTEAFF.